Following are 29 T cell receptor beta chains from one sample sequenced in a study of response to subunit inactivated influenza vaccine. TCRdb re-called the RT-PCR reads with MiXCR, one entry per CDR3 protein. The sample lists around 790,000 distinct CDR3 sequences; 21% were seen once. Source: PBMCs from blood, taken 5 days after vaccination. These receptors were collected from a man aged 50-60 years who received an inactivated influenza vaccine.

The chain combines TRBV20-1 with TRBJ2-7, with 7 bases that match TRBD1. The CDR3 contains 15 residues. The germline V gene has CDR1 DFQATT and CDR2 SNEGSKA (reference sequence). V gave up 3 bases and J gave up 3 bases; unmatched junction bases: 11. Here the CDR3 reads CSASSLPSGGYEQYF. For the CDR3, the DNA is TGCAGTGCTAGTAGCCTACCGTCAGGGGGCTACGAGCAGTACTTC.

In this sample, this clonotype turned up a few times. V is TRBV5-1 and J is TRBJ2-5; 8 bases are shared with TRBD2. The J segment lost 2 bases and the V segment lost 6 bases, leaving 9 bases of the junction unmatched. The germline CDR1 and CDR2 sequences are SGHRS and YFSETQ. The CDR3 consists of 15 residues. The CDR3 bases are TGCGCCAGCAAGTTGACGGGAGGGGGGCAAGAGACCCAGTACTTC. Encoded protein: CASKLTGGGQETQYF.

In its sample, this clonotype was seen a few times. The CDR3 sequence: CASSLVMFSNSPLHF. The CDR3 nucleotides are TGTGCCAGCAGCTTAGTCATGTTTAGCAATTCACCCCTCCACTTT. The chain links TRBV7-2 to TRBJ1-6, with D unclear. This CDR3 is built from 15 residues. The V end was cut by 1 base, the J end by 7 bases, with 11 bases between. Germline-derived CDR1 and CDR2 are SGHTA and FQGNSA.

The chain combines TRBV7-9 with TRBJ2-1; possibly TRBD1 or TRBD2 for D (5 bases each). Germline lookup yields CDR1 SEHNR and CDR2 FQNEAQ (reference sequence). This CDR3 contains 16 residues. V lost 3 bases to trimming and J lost 6 bases, with 18 bases between them. This CDR3 is CASSFLELGAVNEQFF. The CDR3 DNA follows: TGTGCCAGCAGCTTTTTGGAACTAGGGGCAGTCAATGAGCAGTTCTTC.

This CDR3 is CASSLAPGGSDTQYF. CDR3 DNA sequence: TGTGCCAGCAGCTTAGCGCCGGGAGGGTCCGATACGCAGTATTTT. This sequence joins TRBV7-9 and TRBJ2-3; TRBD2 matches at 8 bases. The CDR3 is 15 residues long. V lost 0 bases and J lost 6; bases outside the gene matches: 5. CDR1 is SEHNR and CDR2 is FQNEAQ in the germline V gene (reference sequence).

This clonotype was seen a few times. The chain uses TRBV20-1 and TRBJ2-7; 10 positions match TRBD1. The V and J ends lost 5 bases and 0 bases, in that order; junction bases with no gene match: 4. Germline loops: CDR1 DFQATT, CDR2 SNEGSKA (reference sequence). This CDR3 contains 14 residues. The DNA of the CDR3 is TGCAGTGCTGAGGGGACAGGGGTCTCCTACGAGCAGTACTTC. Protein: CSAEGTGVSYEQYF.

In its sample, this clonotype was seen a few times. The J gene is TRBJ2-7, the V gene TRBV4-3; 7 bases match TRBD1. V lost 4 bases to trimming and J lost 4 bases; unmatched junction nucleotides: 10. This CDR3 has 15 amino acids. Looked up from germline, CDR1 is LGHNA and CDR2 is YSLEER. The DNA of the CDR3 is TGCGCCAGCAGCCGACTCGGAGCAGGGGGTTACGAGCAGTACTTC. It translates to CASSRLGAGGYEQYF.

This sequence joins TRBV4-2 and TRBJ2-1, with a possible D match to TRBD1 (5 bases). The germline CDR1 and CDR2 sequences are LGHNA and YNFKEQ. Trimming stripped 7 bases from V and 4 bases from J, with 5 bases between. This CDR3 contains 11 residues. CDR3 bases: TGTGCCAGCAAGGGGTACAATGAGCAGTTCTTC. Its translation is CASKGYNEQFF.

V and J are TRBV20-1 and TRBJ2-1, with D possibly TRBD1 on 6 matching bases. Germline-derived CDR1 and CDR2 are DFQATT and SNEGSKA (reference sequence). This CDR3 contains 14 residues. CDR3 DNA: TGCAGCACTGACCTAGAGACAGGCTACAATGAGCAGTTCTTC. Its translation is CSTDLETGYNEQFF.

Here the CDR3 reads CASSSAATYEQYF. The CDR3 bases are TGTGCCAGCAGTTCGGCAGCTACCTACGAGCAGTACTTC. The rearrangement links TRBV27 to TRBJ2-7; no clear D. This CDR3 region has 13 residues. Trimming stripped 4 bases from V and 2 bases from J, with 9 bases between. The germline V gene encodes CDR1 MNHEY and CDR2 SMNVEV (reference sequence).

V gene TRBV7-2 combines with J gene TRBJ2-1, with 9 bases aligning to TRBD2. Unmatched junction bases numbered 3, after V lost 3 bases and J lost 6 bases. CDR1 is SGHTA, CDR2 FQGNSA, per germline. The CDR3 consists of 14 residues. The CDR3 DNA reads TGTGCCAGCAGCTTGAGGACTAGCGCCAATGAGCAGTTCTTC. It specifies CASSLRTSANEQFF.

The genes are TRBV6-2 or TRBV6-3 and TRBJ2-7; TRBD1 matches 8 bases. CDR3 length: 16 residues. CDR1 is MNHEY and CDR2 is SVGEGT in the germline V gene. V trimming: 0 bases; J trimming: 0 bases; junction bases outside the gene matches: 4. The CDR3, as DNA: TGTGCCAGCAGTTACTCCCACAGGGGGAGCTCCTACGAGCAGTACTTC. Residues: CASSYSHRGSSYEQYF.

The V gene is TRBV18, the J gene TRBJ2-5, with 8 bases that match TRBD2. CDR3 length: 16 residues. After removal of 2 bases from V and 4 bases from J, the junction contained 9 bases not matched to a gene. Germline values: CDR1 KGHSH, CDR2 LQKENI. The DNA of the CDR3 is TGTGCCAGCTCACCAAGCGGGGGACGGATAGGAGAGACCCAGTACTTC. It translates to CASSPSGGRIGETQYF.

This clonotype came up a few times. This chain joins TRBV6-5 and TRBJ2-5, with a possible D match to TRBD2 (5 bases). Germline CDR1 and CDR2: MNHEY and SVGAGI. V lost 2 bases to trimming and J lost 3 bases, with 16 bases between them. The CDR3 is made up of 16 amino acids. The chain's CDR3 is CASSYVPGFSKETQYF. CDR3 DNA sequence: TGTGCCAGCAGTTACGTCCCGGGATTTTCCAAAGAGACCCAGTACTTC.

The genes are TRBV19 and TRBJ1-1; no firm D call. Germline assignment: CDR1 LNHDA and CDR2 SQIVND (reference sequence). V was clipped by 5 bases and J by 10 bases, with 14 bases between them. The CDR3 covers 12 residues. CDR3 in DNA: TGTGCCAGTAGTGGAGGACTAGCCACAGCTTTCTTT. Encoded protein: CASSGGLATAFF.

This clonotype was counted ten times or more. The CDR3 region is CAISETPTDTQYF. DNA of the CDR3: TGTGCCATCAGTGAAACTCCCACAGATACGCAGTATTTT. V and J are TRBV10-3 and TRBJ2-3; D is ambiguous. Germline V lookup: CDR1 ENHRY, CDR2 SYGVKD. Trimming took off 3 bases at V and 2 bases at J, with 6 bases between the two ends. The CDR3 contains 13 residues.

In its sample, this clonotype was seen many times. V and J are TRBV28 and TRBJ2-5; D not resolved. Germline V gene lookup returns CDR1 MDHEN and CDR2 SYDVKM. The V end was cut by 6 bases, the J end by 3 bases, with 11 bases between. The CDR3 covers 13 residues. CDR3 coding DNA: TGTGCCAGCAGGATGCTGATGAAAGAGACCCAGTACTTC. It yields the protein CASRMLMKETQYF.

This clonotype was recorded a few times. V usage is TRBV7-2 and J usage is TRBJ2-3; D unresolved. The germline V gene has CDR1 SGHTA and CDR2 FQGNSA. CDR3 length: 14 residues. Trimming took off 0 bases at V and 8 bases at J, with 12 bases between the two ends. The DNA of the CDR3 is TGTGCCAGCAGCTTAGCTTTGGAATGGACTACGCAGTATTTT. It translates to CASSLALEWTTQYF.

The chain carries TRBV2 and TRBJ2-1, with 13 bases identical to TRBD2. Germline CDR1 reads SNHLY; CDR2 reads FYNNEI. The CDR3 is 15 residues long. V lost 6 bases, J lost 4 bases, and 3 bases stayed unmatched. Written as DNA, the CDR3 is TGTGCCAGCAGGGAACTAGCGGGAGGGTACAATGAGCAGTTCTTC. Translating gives CASRELAGGYNEQFF. Combining the CDR3 with reference TRBV2 and TRBJ2-1 gives the whole variable domain EPEVTQTPSHQVTQMGQEVILRCVPISNHLYFYWYRQILGQKVEFLVSFYNNEISEKSEIFDDQFSVERPDGSNFTLKIRSTKLEDSAMYFCASRELAGGYNEQFFGPGTRLTVL.

This clonotype was observed at least ten times. The chain links TRBV12-3 or TRBV12-4 to TRBJ2-3; D is uncertain. The CDR3 has 12 residues. V shed 3 bases and J shed 6 bases, with 7 bases lying between them. The DNA of the CDR3 is TGTGCCAGCAGTTTCCTAGAGGATACGCAGTATTTT. It encodes CASSFLEDTQYF.

The chain uses TRBV11-2 and TRBJ2-5; D might be TRBD2 (6 bases). Germline CDR1 reads SGHAT; CDR2 reads FQNNGV. V was shortened by 6 bases and J by 4 bases, with 18 bases between the two germline ends. This CDR3 region has 15 residues. CDR3 protein: CASRAPGSQVETQYF. CDR3 DNA sequence: TGTGCCAGCAGAGCTCCCGGGAGCCAAGTAGAGACCCAGTACTTC.

This chain uses TRBV6-2 or TRBV6-3 with TRBJ2-7; 7 bases align to TRBD2. The germline V gene has CDR1 MNHEY and CDR2 SVGEGT. The CDR3 covers 15 residues. The J segment lost 5 bases and the V segment lost 2 bases, leaving 9 bases of the junction unmatched. In DNA form, the CDR3 reads TGTGCCAGCAGTTACAGGCGCGGGAGAGTTAACGAGCAGTACTTC. It codes for CASSYRRGRVNEQYF.

This clonotype has ten or more counts. The CDR3 bases are TGTGCCAGCAGCGTAGGGTCGGGGGGGAACAATGAGCAGTTCTTC. Protein product: CASSVGSGGNNEQFF. The V gene is TRBV9, the J gene TRBJ2-1, with 8 bases matching TRBD2. The CDR3 has 15 residues. The germline V gene has CDR1 SGDLS and CDR2 YYNGEE. V trimming: 0 bases; J trimming: 5 bases; junction bases outside the gene matches: 4.

The CDR3 protein is CASSQRTASNYGYTF. CDR3 sequence (DNA): TGCGCCAGCAGCCAAAGGACAGCCTCAAACTATGGCTACACCTTC. The chain couples TRBV4-1 to TRBJ1-2, with D perhaps TRBD1 (6 bases). This CDR3 contains 15 residues. Germline V gene sequence: CDR1 MGHRA, CDR2 YSYEKL. V was cut by 2 bases and J by 2 bases, with 12 bases left in between.

This clonotype was found a few times. The chain combines TRBV7-9 with TRBJ2-1, with D possibly TRBD1 on 6 matching bases. The CDR3 has 15 residues. Trimming cost V 2 bases and J 2 bases, with 10 bases left between them. Germline CDR1 is SEHNR and CDR2 is FQNEAQ (reference sequence). CDR3 nucleotides: TGTGCCAGCAGCTTAAGCAGGGGTGCCTACAATGAGCAGTTCTTC. It specifies CASSLSRGAYNEQFF. Complete variable domain (other parts from reference TRBV7-9 and TRBJ2-1): DTGVSQNPRHKITKRGQNVTFRCDPISEHNRLYWYRQTLGQGPEFLTYFQNEAQLEKSRLLSDRFSAERPKGSFSTLEIQRTEQGDSAMYLCASSLSRGAYNEQFFGPGTRLTVL.

This clonotype has just a few counts. V gene TRBV25-1 combines with J gene TRBJ1-1, with 10 positions matching TRBD1. This CDR3 is built from 14 residues. The junction had 3 bases not matched to a gene; V was cut back by 7 bases and J by 1 base. From germline, CDR1 is MGHDK and CDR2 SYGVNS. The DNA of the CDR3 is TGTGCCAGCACGACAGGGGGCCCGAACACTGAAGCTTTCTTT. It is translated as CASTTGGPNTEAFF.

As for this clonotype: The DNA is left out, because the CDR3 cannot be placed on it with certainty; the CDR3 is given as TCRdb lists it. This chain links TRBV7-3 with TRBJ2-1; the D call in the table, TRBD2, was not verified against the DNA. From germline, CDR1 is SGHTA and CDR2 FQGTGA. The CDR3 length equals 15 residues, ends included. The chain's CDR3 is CASSSSGVSIDEQFF.

This clonotype was seen a few times. The chain joins TRBV15 to TRBJ2-3, with 9 bases that match TRBD1. The trim removed 6 bases at V and 4 bases at J, leaving 5 bases unmatched. Germline values: CDR1 LNHNV, CDR2 YYDKDF (reference sequence). The CDR3 contains 14 residues. Written as DNA, the CDR3 is TGTGCCACCAGGCAGGGACAGGGCCCAGATACGCAGTATTTT. This encodes CATRQGQGPDTQYF.

The chain has TRBV20-1 and TRBJ2-2, with 8 nucleotides matching TRBD2. The V and J ends lost 3 bases and 5 bases, in that order; junction bases with no gene match: 11. CDR1 and CDR2 from the germline V gene are DFQATT and SNEGSKA (reference sequence). The CDR3 loop spans 16 amino acids. The CDR3 protein is CSASDPLAGLTGELFF. In DNA form, the CDR3 reads TGCAGTGCTAGTGACCCGCTAGCGGGCCTAACCGGGGAGCTGTTTTTT.